The clone carrying this TCR beta chain was seen more than once but under ten times. These data come from a study of identical twins. V lost 4 bases and J lost 3, with 10 bases in between. CDR1 and CDR2 from the germline V gene are SNHLY and FYNNEI. The CDR3 is 14 amino acids. TCRdb redid the calling of the 5' RACE reads with MiXCR, one entry per CDR3 protein. The data contain around 550,000 distinct CDR3 sequences, about 16% of them singletons. This same sample was also part of a study on yellow fever vaccine responses in identical twins.

The sample taken for sequencing was CD4+ T cells sorted from blood. The chain carries TRBV2 and TRBJ1-5; unclear D gene. This clonotype originated in a woman aged 18-29 years in good health. The CDR3 nucleotides read TGTGCCAGCAGTGGGGGAAATTACAATCAGCCCCAGCATTTT. It encodes CASSGGNYNQPQHF.